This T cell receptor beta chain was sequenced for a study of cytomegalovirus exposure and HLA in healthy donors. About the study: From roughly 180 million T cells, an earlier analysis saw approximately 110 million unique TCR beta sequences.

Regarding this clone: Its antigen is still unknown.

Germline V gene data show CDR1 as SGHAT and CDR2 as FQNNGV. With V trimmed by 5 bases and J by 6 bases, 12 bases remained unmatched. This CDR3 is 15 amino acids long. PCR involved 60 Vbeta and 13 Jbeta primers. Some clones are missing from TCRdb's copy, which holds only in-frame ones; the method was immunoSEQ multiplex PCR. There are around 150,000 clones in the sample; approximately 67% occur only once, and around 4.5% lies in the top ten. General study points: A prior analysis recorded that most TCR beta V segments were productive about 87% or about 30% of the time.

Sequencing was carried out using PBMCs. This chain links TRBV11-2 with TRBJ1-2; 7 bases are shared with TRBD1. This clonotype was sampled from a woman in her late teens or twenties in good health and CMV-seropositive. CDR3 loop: CASSLRQGTLDGYTF. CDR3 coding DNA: TGTGCCAGCAGCCTAAGACAGGGTACTTTGGATGGCTACACCTTC.